Following are 5 T cell receptor beta chains from one sample sequenced in a study of blood T cells in healthy people across ages. The authors ran a second PCR of 7 to 11 cycles using a sample-barcoded 5' primer and a J-beta primer mix. TCRdb re-derived calls from the 5' RACE reads in MiXCR, one entry per CDR3 protein. Of about 690,000 distinct CDR3 sequences listed, roughly 41% are singletons. The material sequenced was blood. The receptors here all came from an elderly man in good health.

V usage is TRBV18 and J usage is TRBJ1-4; D might be TRBD1 (5 bases). The V gene lost 11 bases and the J gene lost 7 bases, with 14 bases spanning the gap. This CDR3 contains 12 residues. Germline loops: CDR1 KGHSH, CDR2 LQKENI. The CDR3 coding sequence is TGTGCCCCTACCGGGGGGATTGAAAAACTGTTTTTT. Its protein is CAPTGGIEKLFF. Complete variable domain (other parts from reference TRBV18 and TRBJ1-4): NAGVMQNPRHLVRRRGQEARLRCSPMKGHSHVYWYRQLPEEGLKFMVYLQKENIIDESGMPKERFSAEFPKEGPSILRIQQVVRGDSAAYFCAPTGGIEKLFFGSGTQLSVL.

This clonotype occurred a few times. The J gene is TRBJ2-3, the V gene TRBV2; D not resolved. The CDR3 has 12 residues. From germline, CDR1 is SNHLY and CDR2 FYNNEI. Trimming took off 9 bases at V and 4 bases at J, with 11 bases between the two ends. The CDR3 DNA reads TGTGCCAGAGACGGGTTCCCAGATACGCAGTATTTT. Protein: CARDGFPDTQYF.

The rearrangement uses TRBV12-3 or TRBV12-4 and TRBJ1-3, with D hard to call. The CDR3 runs to 14 residues. V lost 1 base and J 3 bases, leaving 7 bases between the germline ends. The CDR3 loop reads CASSLVRVGNTIYF. CDR3 DNA: TGTGCCAGCAGTTTAGTTAGGGTTGGAAACACCATATATTTT.

Ten or more counts support this clonotype. CDR3 sequence: CAISEDRAYEQYF. The CDR3 nucleotides are TGTGCCATCAGTGAGGACAGAGCGTACGAGCAGTACTTC. This sequence joins TRBV10-3 and TRBJ2-7; weak D call: TRBD1 (5 bases). The CDR3 runs to 13 residues. Germline assignment: CDR1 ENHRY and CDR2 SYGVKD. With 2 bases removed from V and 4 bases from J, the gap between germline ends came to 9 bases.

The chain combines TRBV4-1 with TRBJ2-1; 10 bases are shared with TRBD2. This CDR3 is built from 17 residues. The germline gives CDR1 MGHRA, CDR2 YSYEKL. J was trimmed by 0 bases and V by 2 bases; bases with no gene match: 4. CDR3: CASSQILAGLSYNEQFF. CDR3 nucleotides: TGCGCCAGCAGCCAAATACTAGCGGGGCTCTCCTACAATGAGCAGTTCTTC.